This record looks at one T cell receptor (beta chain) sequence and its context. This sample was taken from a study of blood T cell repertoires in COVID-19. The data were produced by immunoSEQ multiplex PCR, yet TCRdb's version contains in-frame clones alone and is incomplete. This table holds 100,000 to 150,000 clones, nearly 90% found once. Seattle patient enrollment occurred during active infection, with longitudinal follow-up thereafter. This CDR3 is 11 amino acids long. V was cut by 5 bases and J by 5 bases, with 6 bases left in between. Germline V gives CDR1 SGHTA, CDR2 FQGNSA. The sequence was collected from a woman in her fifties or sixties with COVID-19, enrolled during active disease. The chain employs TRBV7-2 and TRBJ2-5; D is unresolved. The sample was peripheral blood. The CDR3 nucleotides read TGTGCCAGCAGCACCAGGGAGACCCAGTACTTC. This translates into CASSTRETQYF.